The 23 T cell receptor beta chains given below trace back to one sample, sequenced in a study of cytomegalovirus exposure and HLA in healthy donors. The PCR contained 60 Vbeta and 13 Jbeta primers. Measured with immunoSEQ multiplex PCR; TCRdb has only the in-frame clones, and not every one. This sample has over 110,000 clones, with 80% found just once. The sequenced material came from PBMCs. These receptors originate from a man aged 35-49 years in good health and CMV-seronegative.

V and J are TRBV7-2 and TRBJ2-2, with 12 bases fitting TRBD2. The V gene end was trimmed by 5 bases and the J gene end by 6 bases; junction bases not matched to a gene: 7. CDR3 length equals 16 residues. Germline V lookup: CDR1 SGHTA, CDR2 FQGNSA. The CDR3 here is CASSKSSGGAPGELFF. DNA of the CDR3: TGTGCCAGCAGCAAATCTAGCGGGGGGGCCCCCGGGGAGCTGTTTTTT.

The V gene is TRBV19, the J gene TRBJ1-3; D remains unclear. CDR3 length: 14 residues. Germline loops: CDR1 LNHDA, CDR2 SQIVND (reference sequence). V dropped 1 base and J dropped 4 bases, with 8 bases sitting between them. CDR3 coding DNA: TGTGCCAGTAGTATAGCAGGTGACGGAAACACCATATATTTT. It specifies CASSIAGDGNTIYF. The whole variable domain, filled in from reference TRBV19 and TRBJ1-3, reads DGGITQSPKYLFRKEGQNVTLSCEQNLNHDAMYWYRQDPGQGLRLIYYSQIVNDFQKGDIAEGYSVSREKKESFPLTVTSAQKNPTAFYLCASSIAGDGNTIYFGEGSWLTVV.

V and J are TRBV27 and TRBJ2-1; D is ambiguous. Per germline, CDR1 MNHEY and CDR2 SMNVEV (reference sequence). The CDR3 extends over 14 amino acids. Trimming cost V 1 base and J 5 bases, with 9 bases left between them. CDR3 nucleotide sequence: TGTGCCAGCAGTTTATTTTCAGTTGACAATGAGCAGTTCTTC. The encoded protein is CASSLFSVDNEQFF.

A single count supports this clone. The chain uses TRBV20-1 and TRBJ1-1, with 7 bases that match TRBD1. The CDR3 is made up of 9 amino acids. CDR1 and CDR2 (germline): DFQATT, SNEGSKA (reference sequence). CDR3 region: CRPGQEAFF. The CDR3 DNA is TGCAGGCCGGGACAGGAAGCTTTCTTT.

This chain uses TRBV7-2 with TRBJ1-4; a possible D gene is TRBD1 (5 bases). The germline CDR1 and CDR2 sequences are SGHTA and FQGNSA. This CDR3 is built from 14 residues. V shed 6 bases and J shed 6 bases, with 14 bases lying between them. The CDR3, as DNA: TGTGCCAGCAGTTCGGTTGGGGGGGATGAAAAACTGTTTTTT. Translating gives CASSSVGGDEKLFF.

V usage is TRBV4-3 and J usage is TRBJ2-5, with 10 positions matching TRBD1. The J call may be faulty, since TRBJ2-7 better matches the DNA end. Germline CDR1 is LGHNA and CDR2 is YSLEER. The CDR3 is 14 amino acids. DNA of the CDR3: TGCGCCAGCAGCGTGGGACAGGGGTCCTACGAGCAGTACTTC. Amino acids: CASSVGQGSYEQYF.

The genes are TRBV19 and TRBJ1-5; D is uncertain. The CDR3 consists of 14 residues. Germline lookup yields CDR1 LNHDA and CDR2 SQIVND (reference sequence). V gave up 5 bases and J gave up 0 bases, with 8 bases separating them. CDR3 sequence: CASSGGNSNQPQHF. The CDR3 nucleotides are TGTGCCAGTAGTGGAGGGAATAGCAATCAGCCCCAGCATTTT.

This clone occurred once. This chain uses TRBV7-9 with TRBJ1-4; a weak D match, TRBD1 (6 bases). This CDR3 contains 16 residues. The germline V and J ends were trimmed by 5 bases and 4 bases, with 17 bases remaining between them. Germline assignment: CDR1 SEHNR and CDR2 FQNEAQ (reference sequence). CDR3 residues: CASSRMGGGSNEKLFF. CDR3 nucleotides: TGTGCCAGCAGCCGAATGGGCGGGGGCAGTAATGAAAAACTGTTTTTT.

Concerning this clone itself: The germline gene is not matched at one end of the junction; a read error may be the cause. The chain combines TRBV7-7 with TRBJ2-2; D is unresolved. The CDR3 length is 14 residues. The germline V gene encodes CDR1 SSHAT and CDR2 FNYEAQ (reference sequence). CDR3 region: CASSPRLNTGELFF. The CDR3 DNA sequence: TGTGCTAGCAGCCCGCGGTTGAACACCGGGGAGCTGTTTTTT.

V gene TRBV28 combines with J gene TRBJ1-5; TRBD1 is a possible D gene (6 bases). The ends were cut back, 7 bases at V and 7 bases at J, with 14 bases in the middle. CDR3 length: 13 amino acids. CDR1 is MDHEN and CDR2 is SYDVKM in the germline V gene. The CDR3 DNA sequence: TGTGCCAGCAACACACAGGGACGACAGCCCCAGCATTTT. It specifies CASNTQGRQPQHF.

The CDR3 sequence is CASTQDRGINQPQHF. In DNA form, the CDR3 reads TGTGCCAGTACTCAGGACAGGGGCATCAATCAGCCCCAGCATTTT. This sequence joins TRBV19 and TRBJ1-5, with 9 bases fitting TRBD1. V dropped 7 bases and J dropped 3; count of bases not matched to a gene: 7. Germline CDR1 reads LNHDA; CDR2 reads SQIVND (reference sequence). This CDR3 has 15 amino acids.

The chain carries TRBV10-3 and TRBJ2-1; no reliable D call. The CDR3 length is 13 residues. V lost 3 bases, J lost 8 bases, and 11 bases lay in between. From germline, CDR1 is ENHRY and CDR2 SYGVKD. The CDR3 here is CAISDITTDEQFF. For the CDR3, the DNA is TGTGCCATCAGTGACATAACTACGGATGAGCAGTTCTTC.

V usage is TRBV5-1 and J usage is TRBJ2-3; D gene ambiguous. Between the trimmed V and J ends, which lost 2 bases and 1 base, there was a span of 8 bases. The CDR3 contains 14 residues. Germline values: CDR1 SGHRS, CDR2 YFSETQ. The CDR3 DNA reads TGCGCCAGCAGCTTTGAGAGCCGCACAGATACGCAGTATTTT. This encodes CASSFESRTDTQYF. Supplemented by reference TRBV5-1 and TRBJ2-3, the full variable domain reads KAGVTQTPRYLIKTRGQQVTLSCSPISGHRSVSWYQQTPGQGLQFLFEYFSETQRNKGNFPGRFSGRQFSNSRSEMNVSTLELGDSALYLCASSFESRTDTQYFGPGTRLTVL.

The chain employs TRBV21-1 and TRBJ1-4. TRBV21-1 counts as a pseudogene. The CDR3 length is 14 residues. The CDR3 region is CASSPRGANEKLFF. CDR3 nucleotides: TGTGCCAGCAGCCCACGGGGGGCTAATGAAAAACTGTTTTTT.

The chain uses TRBV28 and TRBJ2-2; 12 nucleotides line up with TRBD1. The J segment lost 4 bases and the V segment lost 5 bases, leaving 11 bases of the junction unmatched. The CDR3 is 18 amino acids. The germline gives CDR1 MDHEN, CDR2 SYDVKM. The CDR3 spells CASSPPGTGGRGTGELFF. The CDR3 DNA sequence: TGTGCCAGCAGTCCCCCCGGGACAGGGGGCAGGGGCACCGGGGAGCTGTTTTTT.

V usage is TRBV4-1 and J usage is TRBJ2-3; D is unclear. Per the germline V gene, CDR1 is MGHRA and CDR2 is YSYEKL. The CDR3 covers 12 residues. V lost 3 bases and J 3 bases, leaving 4 bases between the germline ends. This CDR3 reads CASSHGTDTQYF. CDR3 in DNA: TGCGCCAGCAGCCACGGGACAGATACGCAGTATTTT.

V usage is TRBV5-6 and J usage is TRBJ2-4; 10 nucleotides agree with TRBD1. The CDR3 runs 18 residues. Per germline, CDR1 SGHDT and CDR2 YYEEEE. Unmatched junction bases numbered 10, after V lost 4 bases and J lost 0 bases. CDR3 amino acids: CASSQGQGSFGAKNIQYF. The CDR3 bases are TGTGCCAGCAGCCAGGGACAGGGGAGTTTTGGAGCCAAAAACATTCAGTACTTC.

The gene calls are TRBV6-1 and TRBJ2-7; a possible D gene is TRBD1 (5 bases). This CDR3 spans 15 amino acids. V was cut by 0 bases and J by 0 bases, with 9 bases left in between. CDR1 is MNHNS and CDR2 is SASEGT in the germline V gene. CDR3 nucleotides: TGTGCCAGCAGTGAAGCCCCAGGGAACTCCTACGAGCAGTACTTC. Protein product: CASSEAPGNSYEQYF.

This chain uses TRBV19 with TRBJ1-2, with 12 nucleotides matching TRBD1. This CDR3 has 19 amino acids. V lost 5 bases to trimming and J lost 4 bases; unmatched junction nucleotides: 17. CDR1 is LNHDA and CDR2 is SQIVND in the germline V gene (reference sequence). The DNA of the CDR3 is TGTGCCAGTAGTTTGATTGCAATCGGGACAGGGGGCGATAGCTATGGCTACACCTTC. As protein: CASSLIAIGTGGDSYGYTF.

For this clone: Other nucleotide sequences from this sample produce the same CDR3. V gene TRBV19 combines with J gene TRBJ1-6; TRBD1 might be the D (5 bases). The CDR3 runs 13 residues. CDR1 and CDR2 from the germline V gene are LNHDA and SQIVND (reference sequence). V lost 3 bases to trimming and J lost 7 bases, with 7 bases between them. CDR3 protein: CASSIQGNSPLHF. The CDR3, as DNA: TGTGCCAGTAGTATTCAGGGAAATTCACCCCTCCACTTT.

The rearrangement joins TRBV25-1 to TRBJ2-2; possible D gene TRBD1, 8 bases. The CDR3 is 18 amino acids. V lost 3 bases and J lost 5, with 22 bases in between. Germline-derived CDR1 and CDR2 are MGHDK and SYGVNS. CDR3 sequence (DNA): TGTGCCAGCAGTGACTCTATGGGGGGGACAGGAGAGACCGGGGAGCTGTTTTTT. It is translated as CASSDSMGGTGETGELFF. The whole variable domain, filled in from reference TRBV25-1 and TRBJ2-2, reads EADIYQTPRYLVIGTGKKITLECSQTMGHDKMYWYQQDPGMELHLIHYSYGVNSTEKGDLSSESTVSRIRTEHFPLTLESARPSHTSQYLCASSDSMGGTGETGELFFGEGSRLTVL.

This clone was counted between two and nine times. This chain connects TRBV6-4 to TRBJ2-3, with 16 bases that match TRBD2. Germline lookup yields CDR1 MRHNA and CDR2 SNTAGT. The CDR3 contains 16 residues. Germline trimming cut 2 bases from V and 4 bases from J; bases unmatched to any gene: 0. The CDR3 DNA sequence: TGTGCCAGCAGTGACGGGACTAGCGGGGGGGCAGATACGCAGTATTTT. It yields the protein CASSDGTSGGADTQYF.

This chain connects TRBV21-1 to TRBJ2-2; TRBD1 is the table's D call, not checked against the DNA. TRBV21-1 corresponds to a pseudogene. This CDR3 contains 18 residues. CDR3 nucleotides: TGTGCCAGCAGCAAAGATCGGGTTTGCAGGGGGAACACCGGGGAGCTGTTTTTT. Its protein product is CASSKDRVCRGNTGELFF.